These 27 T cell receptor beta chains share one sample of origin, sequenced in a study of cytomegalovirus exposure and HLA in healthy donors. The PCR employed 60 Vbeta primers together with 13 Jbeta primers. Profiled with immunoSEQ multiplex PCR; TCRdb holds only in-frame clones, not every one. Among roughly 150,000 clones listed, approximately 80% were seen once. The material sequenced was PBMCs. The receptors here all came from a woman in her thirties or forties in good health and CMV-seronegative.

The chain employs TRBV13 and TRBJ2-7; TRBD2 agrees at 9 bases. V shed 5 bases, J shed 6 bases, and the junction held 11 bases outside the gene matches. CDR3 length: 15 amino acids. Germline CDR1 and CDR2: PRHDT and FYEKMQ (reference sequence). CDR3 loop: CASSNTWRGGREQYF. The CDR3 bases are TGTGCCAGCAGCAACACGTGGCGGGGGGGCCGCGAGCAGTACTTC.

This chain links TRBV7-8 with TRBJ1-5, with D possibly being TRBD1 (5 bases). V lost 5 bases to trimming and J lost 1 base, with 12 bases between them. CDR3 length: 15 amino acids. Germline V CDR1 and CDR2: SGHVS, FQNEAQ. CDR3 protein: CASSHGGESNQPQHF. The CDR3 nucleotides read TGTGCCAGCAGCCATGGAGGGGAGAGCAATCAGCCCCAGCATTTT.

This chain uses TRBV5-5 with TRBJ2-2, with 10 bases aligning to TRBD1. The germline CDR1 and CDR2 sequences are SGHKS and YYEKEE (reference sequence). The CDR3 has 15 residues. With 0 bases clipped from V and 6 bases from J, the junction kept 2 bases outside the gene matches. The CDR3 loop is CASSLGQGAPGELFF. The CDR3 DNA reads as TGTGCCAGCAGCTTGGGACAGGGGGCGCCCGGGGAGCTGTTTTTT.

On this clone itself: One end of the junction is discordant with germline, which a read error may explain. J is TRBJ2-6 and V is TRBV5-1; D unclear. This CDR3 region has 14 residues. Germline V gives CDR1 SGHRS, CDR2 YFSETQ. The CDR3 nucleotides are TGCGCCAGCAGCCCGCAAGCTGGTGCCAACGTCCTGACTTTC. The encoded protein is CASSPQAGANVLTF.

The rearrangement links TRBV18 to TRBJ2-1; 11 nucleotides align to TRBD2. CDR1 and CDR2 (germline): KGHSH, LQKENI. This CDR3 has 16 amino acids. J lost 5 bases, V lost 2 bases, and 5 bases had no gene match. In DNA, the CDR3 is TGTGCCAGCTCACCAAACCTAGCGGGAGGCAACAATGAGCAGTTCTTC. Translating it yields CASSPNLAGGNNEQFF.

This clone has only one observation. The V and J genes are TRBV5-4 and TRBJ1-3, with D possibly TRBD1 on 6 matching bases. V lost 0 bases to trimming and J lost 7 bases, with 14 bases between them. Germline V gene lookup returns CDR1 SGHNT and CDR2 YYREEE (reference sequence). This CDR3 region has 15 residues. The DNA of the CDR3 is TGTGCCAGCAGCTTGGGTACAGGGTATTCGAACACCATATATTTT. Translated: CASSLGTGYSNTIYF.

The J gene is TRBJ1-4, the V gene TRBV2, with no clear D. The length of the CDR3 is 14 residues. V gave up 3 bases and J gave up 0 bases, with 5 bases separating them. CDR1 is SNHLY and CDR2 is FYNNEI in the germline V gene. CDR3 loop: CASSEAATNEKLFF. CDR3 nucleotide sequence: TGTGCCAGCAGTGAGGCTGCAACTAATGAAAAACTGTTTTTT.

The chain employs TRBV15 and TRBJ2-5; D is possibly TRBD2 (6 bases). This CDR3 has 15 residues. CDR1 and CDR2 from the germline V gene are LNHNV and YYDKDF (reference sequence). Between the trimmed V and J ends, which lost 5 bases and 3 bases, there was a span of 16 bases. Here the CDR3 DNA reads TGTGCCACCAGCGTATCCGGGACTGGGAAAGAGACCCAGTACTTC. This translates into CATSVSGTGKETQYF.

V and J are TRBV18 and TRBJ2-2, with 11 bases that match TRBD2. The CDR3 has 16 residues. CDR1 and CDR2 from the germline V gene are KGHSH and LQKENI. Trimming cost V 4 bases and J 1 base; bases outside gene matches: 2. The CDR3 coding sequence is TGTGCCAGCTCACGTACTAGCGGGAGGAACACCGGGGAGCTGTTTTTT. Translated: CASSRTSGRNTGELFF.

V is TRBV6-4 and J is TRBJ2-1; D is unclear. Deletions cut 6 bases from V and 4 bases from J, with 10 bases between. Looked up from germline, CDR1 is MRHNA and CDR2 is SNTAGT. The CDR3 length is 13 residues. Written as DNA, the CDR3 is TGTGCCAGCAGCGCACAGACATACAATGAGCAGTTCTTC. It is translated as CASSAQTYNEQFF.

The chain employs TRBV27 and TRBJ2-1; D is perhaps TRBD1 (5 bases). Trimming took 3 bases from V and 4 from J, leaving 22 bases between them. Germline CDR1 MNHEY, CDR2 SMNVEV (reference sequence). The CDR3 spans 18 residues. The CDR3 is CASSFSPTRQWGYNEQFF. CDR3 nucleotide sequence: TGTGCCAGCAGTTTCTCCCCGACCAGACAGTGGGGATACAATGAGCAGTTCTTC.

This clone was detected only a few times. The chain joins TRBV7-3 to TRBJ2-5; 13 nucleotides agree with TRBD2. There are 15 residues in the CDR3. The V segment lost 5 bases and the J segment 3 bases; nucleotides outside the gene matches: 3. Germline V CDR1 and CDR2: SGHTA, FQGTGA. Here the CDR3 DNA reads TGTGCCAGCAGCCCCGGACTAGCGGGAGAAGAGACCCAGTACTTC. Protein: CASSPGLAGEETQYF.

V and J are TRBV27 and TRBJ2-5; 12 bases are shared with TRBD1. The end of the DNA is better explained by TRBJ2-7, so the J call may be wrong. The V gene's germline CDR1 is MNHEY and CDR2 SMNVEV (reference sequence). The CDR3 contains 15 residues. CDR3 loop: CASSPTGQGAYEQYF. The CDR3 bases are TGTGCCAGCAGTCCAACGGGACAGGGGGCTTACGAGCAGTACTTC.

This chain links TRBV2 with TRBJ1-2; TRBD1 might be the D (6 bases). The CDR3 is 14 residues long. Germline CDR1 and CDR2: SNHLY and FYNNEI. V lost 7 bases to trimming and J lost 4 bases, with 16 bases between them. For the CDR3, the DNA is TGTGCCAGCACCCGAGAGTTAGGGGGCTATGGCTACACCTTC. It encodes CASTRELGGYGYTF.

The J gene is TRBJ2-3, the V gene TRBV19; 7 bases align to TRBD1. From germline, CDR1 is LNHDA and CDR2 SQIVND (reference sequence). This CDR3 is 17 amino acids long. The ends lost 4 bases at V and 2 bases at J; junction bases unmatched: 12. In DNA, the CDR3 is TGTGCCAGTAGTACCCCCCGGACAGGTCCTATCACAGATACGCAGTATTTT. It translates to CASSTPRTGPITDTQYF.

The V and J genes are TRBV4-1 and TRBJ2-7; 12 bases align to TRBD1. The J segment lost 7 bases and the V segment lost 1 base, leaving 5 bases of the junction unmatched. There are 15 residues in the CDR3. Germline lookup yields CDR1 MGHRA and CDR2 YSYEKL. The CDR3 bases are TGCGCCAGCAGCCAAGCCGGGACAGGGGGCTGGGAGCAGTACTTC. As protein: CASSQAGTGGWEQYF.

The table lists this clone with a count of one. The chain uses TRBV5-1 and TRBJ2-2; 10 bases agree with TRBD2. This CDR3 has 19 residues. Germline assignment: CDR1 SGHRS and CDR2 YFSETQ. V trimming: 2 bases; J trimming: 4 bases; junction bases outside the gene matches: 14. This CDR3 reads CASSLPGTSVFSFTGELFF. CDR3 DNA sequence: TGCGCCAGCAGCTTACCCGGGACTAGCGTTTTCAGCTTCACCGGGGAGCTGTTTTTT.

The gene calls are TRBV11-2 and TRBJ2-2, with 13 bases matching TRBD2. The CDR3 covers 17 residues. CDR1 and CDR2 from the germline V gene are SGHAT and FQNNGV. Unmatched junction bases numbered 3, after V lost 1 base and J lost 4 bases. The DNA of the CDR3 is TGTGCCAGCAGCTTAGCCGGACTAGCGGGAGCCACCGGGGAGCTGTTTTTT. It encodes CASSLAGLAGATGELFF. Full variable domain (outside the CDR3, taken from reference TRBV11-2 and TRBJ2-2): EAGVAQSPRYKIIEKRQSVAFWCNPISGHATLYWYQQILGQGPKLLIQFQNNGVVDDSQLPKDRFSAERLKGVDSTLKIQPAKLEDSAVYLCASSLAGLAGATGELFFGEGSRLTVL.

This sequence joins TRBV9 and TRBJ1-1; a weak D match, TRBD1 (5 bases). The CDR3 has 13 amino acids. The V gene's germline CDR1 is SGDLS and CDR2 YYNGEE. Trimming removed 5 bases at V and 2 bases at J, with 10 bases between. The CDR3 DNA follows: TGTGCCAGCAGTCCACAGGAAAACACTGAAGCTTTCTTT. Its protein product is CASSPQENTEAFF.

This clone was detected once. CDR3 sequence (DNA): TGCGCCAGCAGCGCTTCCCCACGGCAGGGGGACACTGAAGCTTTCTTT. Translation gives CASSASPRQGDTEAFF. This rearrangement joins TRBV5-1 to TRBJ1-1; 7 nucleotides match TRBD1. V lost 4 bases to trimming and J lost 3 bases; unmatched junction nucleotides: 12. CDR1 and CDR2 from the germline V gene are SGHRS and YFSETQ. The CDR3 has 16 residues. Full variable domain (missing parts from reference TRBV5-1 and TRBJ1-1): KAGVTQTPRYLIKTRGQQVTLSCSPISGHRSVSWYQQTPGQGLQFLFEYFSETQRNKGNFPGRFSGRQFSNSRSEMNVSTLELGDSALYLCASSASPRQGDTEAFFGQGTRLTVV.

This chain connects TRBV19 to TRBJ2-5, with TRBD2 identical over 7 bases. In germline, CDR1 is LNHDA, CDR2 SQIVND (reference sequence). The CDR3 covers 12 residues. V was pared by 6 bases and J by 7 bases, with 5 bases of the junction left unmatched. CDR3: CASRAGVGTQYF. The CDR3 DNA is TGTGCCAGTAGGGCGGGGGTAGGGACCCAGTACTTC.

The chain joins TRBV5-1 to TRBJ2-3, with D tentatively TRBD2 (6 bases). Per germline, CDR1 SGHRS and CDR2 YFSETQ. There are 14 residues in the CDR3. Trimming shortened V by 5 bases and J by 6 bases, and 16 bases separated the two germline ends. The DNA for the CDR3 is TGCGCCAGCAGTGGGGGGAGAGAGGGTGATACGCAGTATTTT. As protein: CASSGGREGDTQYF.

The chain recombines TRBV4-3 with TRBJ1-5, with a possible D match to TRBD1 (5 bases). The germline CDR1 and CDR2 sequences are LGHNA and YSLEER. Trimming removed 0 bases at V and 7 bases at J, with 13 bases between. The CDR3 length is 15 residues. The CDR3 protein is CASSQESRGYQPQHF. CDR3 sequence (DNA): TGCGCCAGCAGCCAAGAGAGCCGGGGGTACCAGCCCCAGCATTTT.

The V gene is TRBV15, the J gene TRBJ2-1; possibly TRBD1 for D (5 bases). The CDR3 runs to 15 residues. CDR1 is LNHNV and CDR2 is YYDKDF in the germline V gene (reference sequence). Trimming cost V 2 bases and J 7 bases, with 15 bases left between them. The CDR3 loop is CATSRTRGTGNEQFF. The CDR3 nucleotides are TGTGCCACCAGCAGAACGAGAGGTACAGGTAATGAGCAGTTCTTC.

This clone was seen more than once but under ten times. J is TRBJ2-2 and V is TRBV19, with 7 positions matching TRBD1. Trimming took 5 bases from V and 7 from J; bases not matched to a gene: 16. The CDR3 extends over 17 amino acids. Germline V CDR1 and CDR2: LNHDA, SQIVND (reference sequence). Here the CDR3 reads CASSPSPGTDTFGELFF. CDR3 bases: TGTGCCAGTAGTCCATCGCCTGGGACAGACACTTTCGGGGAGCTGTTTTTT.

The chain combines TRBV6-4 with TRBJ2-5, with 8 positions matching TRBD2. CDR3 length: 13 residues. In germline, CDR1 is MRHNA, CDR2 SNTAGT. V lost 2 bases, J lost 5 bases, and 1 base stayed unmatched. This CDR3 reads CASSDREGETQYF. The CDR3 region has the DNA TGTGCCAGCAGTGACCGGGAGGGGGAGACCCAGTACTTC.

The chain joins TRBV19 to TRBJ1-1; a weak D match, TRBD1 (6 bases). The CDR3 runs to 12 residues. Trimming took 3 bases from V and 8 from J, leaving 10 bases between them. The germline gives CDR1 LNHDA, CDR2 SQIVND (reference sequence). For the CDR3, the DNA is TGTGCCAGTAGTATGTCTGGGGGCGAAGCTTTCTTT. It encodes CASSMSGGEAFF.